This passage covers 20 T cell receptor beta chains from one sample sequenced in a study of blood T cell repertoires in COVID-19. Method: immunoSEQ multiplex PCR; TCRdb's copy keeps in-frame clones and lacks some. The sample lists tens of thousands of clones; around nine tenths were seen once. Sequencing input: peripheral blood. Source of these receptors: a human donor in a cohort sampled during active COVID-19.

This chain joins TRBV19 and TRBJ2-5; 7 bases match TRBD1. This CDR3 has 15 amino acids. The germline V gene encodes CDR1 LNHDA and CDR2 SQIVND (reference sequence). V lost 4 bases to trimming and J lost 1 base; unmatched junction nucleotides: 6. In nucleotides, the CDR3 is TGTGCCAGTAGTAGTCGGGGACAGCCCCAAGAGACCCAGTACTTC. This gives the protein CASSSRGQPQETQYF. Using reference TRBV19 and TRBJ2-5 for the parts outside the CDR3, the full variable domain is DGGITQSPKYLFRKEGQNVTLSCEQNLNHDAMYWYRQDPGQGLRLIYYSQIVNDFQKGDIAEGYSVSREKKESFPLTVTSAQKNPTAFYLCASSSRGQPQETQYFGPGTRLLVL.

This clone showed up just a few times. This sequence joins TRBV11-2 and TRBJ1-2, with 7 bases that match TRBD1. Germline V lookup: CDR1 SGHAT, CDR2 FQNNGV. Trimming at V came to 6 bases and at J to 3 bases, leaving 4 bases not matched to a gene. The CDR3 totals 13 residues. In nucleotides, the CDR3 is TGTGCCAGCAGGCATACAGGGGACTATGGCTACACCTTC. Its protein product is CASRHTGDYGYTF.

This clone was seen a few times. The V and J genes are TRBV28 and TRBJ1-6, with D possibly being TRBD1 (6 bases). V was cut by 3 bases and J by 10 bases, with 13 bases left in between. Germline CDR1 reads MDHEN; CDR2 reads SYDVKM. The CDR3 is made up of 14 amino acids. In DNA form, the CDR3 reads TGTGCCAGCAGTTTTCCAGGGGTAGGCTCACCCCTCCACTTT. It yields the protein CASSFPGVGSPLHF.

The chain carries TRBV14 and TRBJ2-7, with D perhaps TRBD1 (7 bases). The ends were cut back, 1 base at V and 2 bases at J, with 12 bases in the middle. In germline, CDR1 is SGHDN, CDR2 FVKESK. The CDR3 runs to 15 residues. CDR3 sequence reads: CASSQAQGRTYEQYF. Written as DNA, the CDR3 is TGTGCCAGCAGCCAAGCACAGGGGAGGACCTACGAGCAGTACTTC.

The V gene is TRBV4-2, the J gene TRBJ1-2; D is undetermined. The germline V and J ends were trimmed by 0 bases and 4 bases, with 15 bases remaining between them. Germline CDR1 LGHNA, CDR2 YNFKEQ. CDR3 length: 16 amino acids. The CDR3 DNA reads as TGTGCCAGCAGCCAAGATGGACTCAGCTTGACCTATGGCTACACCTTC. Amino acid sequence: CASSQDGLSLTYGYTF.

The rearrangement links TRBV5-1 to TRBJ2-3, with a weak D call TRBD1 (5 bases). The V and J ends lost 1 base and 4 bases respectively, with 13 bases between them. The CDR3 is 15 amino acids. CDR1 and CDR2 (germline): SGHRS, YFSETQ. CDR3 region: CASSLIKGLSDTQYF. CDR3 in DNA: TGCGCCAGCAGCTTGATAAAGGGGTTATCAGATACGCAGTATTTT. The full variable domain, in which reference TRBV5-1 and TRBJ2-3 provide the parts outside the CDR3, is KAGVTQTPRYLIKTRGQQVTLSCSPISGHRSVSWYQQTPGQGLQFLFEYFSETQRNKGNFPGRFSGRQFSNSRSEMNVSTLELGDSALYLCASSLIKGLSDTQYFGPGTRLTVL.

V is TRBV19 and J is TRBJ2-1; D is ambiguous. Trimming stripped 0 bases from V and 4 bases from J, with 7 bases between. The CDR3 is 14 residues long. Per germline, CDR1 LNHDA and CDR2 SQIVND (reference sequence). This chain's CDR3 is CASSIEGRYNEQFF. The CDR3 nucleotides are TGTGCCAGTAGTATAGAGGGCAGATACAATGAGCAGTTCTTC.

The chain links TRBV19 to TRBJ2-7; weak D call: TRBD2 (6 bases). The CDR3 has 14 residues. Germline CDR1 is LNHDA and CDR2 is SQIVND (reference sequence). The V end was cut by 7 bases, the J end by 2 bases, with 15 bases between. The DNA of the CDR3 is TGTGCCAGTAACCCCGGGAGCCCCCCCTACGAGCAGTACTTC. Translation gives CASNPGSPPYEQYF. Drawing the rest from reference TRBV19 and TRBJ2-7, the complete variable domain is DGGITQSPKYLFRKEGQNVTLSCEQNLNHDAMYWYRQDPGQGLRLIYYSQIVNDFQKGDIAEGYSVSREKKESFPLTVTSAQKNPTAFYLCASNPGSPPYEQYFGPGTRLTVT.

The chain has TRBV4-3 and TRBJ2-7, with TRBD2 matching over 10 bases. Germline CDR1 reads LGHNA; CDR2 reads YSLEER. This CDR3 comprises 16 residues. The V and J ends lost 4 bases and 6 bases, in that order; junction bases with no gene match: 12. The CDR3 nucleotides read TGCGCCAGCAGCCTCCAAAGCGGGGGACTAGCGACCGAGCAGTACTTC. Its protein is CASSLQSGGLATEQYF.

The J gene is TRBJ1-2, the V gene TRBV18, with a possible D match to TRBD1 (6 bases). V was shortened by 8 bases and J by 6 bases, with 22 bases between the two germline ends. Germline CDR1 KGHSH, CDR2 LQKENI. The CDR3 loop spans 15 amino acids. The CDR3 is CASGELGGQEDGYTF. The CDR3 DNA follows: TGTGCCAGCGGGGAATTGGGGGGGCAAGAAGATGGCTACACCTTC.

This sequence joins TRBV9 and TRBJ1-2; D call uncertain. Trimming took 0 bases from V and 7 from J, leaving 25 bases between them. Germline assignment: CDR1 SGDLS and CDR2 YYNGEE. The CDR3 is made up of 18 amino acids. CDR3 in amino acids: CASSVAGGYPRSGGGYTF. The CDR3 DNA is TGTGCCAGCAGCGTAGCGGGAGGGTACCCTAGGTCGGGCGGTGGCTACACCTTC.

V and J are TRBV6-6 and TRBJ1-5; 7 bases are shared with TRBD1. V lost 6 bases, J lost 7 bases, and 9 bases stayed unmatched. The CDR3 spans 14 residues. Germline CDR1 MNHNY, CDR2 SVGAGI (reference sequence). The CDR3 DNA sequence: TGTGCCAGCAGCCCGACAGGGAGAAACCAGCCCCAGCATTTT. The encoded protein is CASSPTGRNQPQHF.

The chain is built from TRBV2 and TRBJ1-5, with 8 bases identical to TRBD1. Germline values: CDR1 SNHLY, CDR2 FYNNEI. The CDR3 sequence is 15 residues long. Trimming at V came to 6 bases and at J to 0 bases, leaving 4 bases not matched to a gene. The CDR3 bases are TGTGCCAGCAGCACGGGACAGGATAGCAATCAGCCCCAGCATTTT. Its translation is CASSTGQDSNQPQHF.

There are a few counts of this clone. The CDR3 bases are TGTGCCAGCAGCTTTACAGGTCTTGGCGGGGAGCTGTTTTTT. Protein product: CASSFTGLGGELFF. This chain uses TRBV7-9 with TRBJ2-2; D perhaps matches TRBD1 (5 bases). The germline V gene encodes CDR1 SEHNR and CDR2 FQNEAQ (reference sequence). The CDR3 spans 14 residues. Trimming pared 3 bases from V and 7 bases from J, leaving 12 bases between.

The CDR3 bases are TGTGCCAGCAGTTTCGAGACAGGGTATGGCTACACCTTC. This encodes CASSFETGYGYTF. The V and J genes are TRBV27 and TRBJ1-2, with 7 bases lining up with TRBD1. V was clipped by 3 bases and J by 5 bases; unmatched bases: 3. CDR1 is MNHEY, CDR2 SMNVEV, per germline (reference sequence). CDR3 length: 13 amino acids.

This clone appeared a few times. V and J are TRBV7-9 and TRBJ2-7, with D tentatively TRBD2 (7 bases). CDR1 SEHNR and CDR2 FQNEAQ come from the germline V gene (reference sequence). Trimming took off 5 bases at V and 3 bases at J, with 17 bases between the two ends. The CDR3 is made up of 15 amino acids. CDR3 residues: CASSPLGGGNYEQYF. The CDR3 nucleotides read TGTGCCAGCAGCCCTTTAGGGGGAGGGAACTACGAGCAGTACTTC.

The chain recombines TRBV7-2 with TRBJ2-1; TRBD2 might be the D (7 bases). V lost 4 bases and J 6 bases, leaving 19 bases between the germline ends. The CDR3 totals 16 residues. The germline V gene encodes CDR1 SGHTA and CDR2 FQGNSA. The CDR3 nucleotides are TGTGCCAGCAGCTCCAGGGAGGGGGGGCCAGTCAATGAGCAGTTCTTC. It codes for CASSSREGGPVNEQFF.

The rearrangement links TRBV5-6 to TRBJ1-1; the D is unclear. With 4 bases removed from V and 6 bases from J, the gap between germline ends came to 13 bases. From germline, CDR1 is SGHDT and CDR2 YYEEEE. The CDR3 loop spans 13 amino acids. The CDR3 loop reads CASSRGTLPEAFF. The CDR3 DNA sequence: TGTGCCAGCAGCCGGGGTACCCTCCCTGAAGCTTTCTTT. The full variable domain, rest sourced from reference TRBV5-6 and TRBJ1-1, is DAGVTQSPTHLIKTRGQQVTLRCSPKSGHDTVSWYQQALGQGPQFIFQYYEEEERQRGNFPDRFSGHQFPNYSSELNVNALLLGDSALYLCASSRGTLPEAFFGQGTRLTVV.

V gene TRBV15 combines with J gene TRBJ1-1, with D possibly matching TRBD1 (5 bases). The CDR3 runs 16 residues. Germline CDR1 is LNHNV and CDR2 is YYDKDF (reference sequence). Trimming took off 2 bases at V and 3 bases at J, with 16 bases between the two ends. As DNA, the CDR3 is TGTGCCACCAGCAGACAAGTCAGGGATGGGGACACTGAAGCTTTCTTT. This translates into CATSRQVRDGDTEAFF.

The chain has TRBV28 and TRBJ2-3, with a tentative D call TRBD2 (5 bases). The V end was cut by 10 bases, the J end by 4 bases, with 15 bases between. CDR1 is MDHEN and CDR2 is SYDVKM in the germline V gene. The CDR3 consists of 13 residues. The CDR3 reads CAIAGRGPDTQYF. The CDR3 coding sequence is TGTGCCATCGCCGGACGGGGTCCAGATACGCAGTATTTT.